Included here is one T cell receptor beta chain sequence, with context. What it recognizes is unknown. The CDR3 covers 16 residues. Per the germline V gene, CDR1 is LGHNA and CDR2 is YNFKEQ. The ends were cut back, 0 bases at V and 2 bases at J, with 14 bases in the middle. Donors counted as nominally healthy when sampled, yet unrecorded immune exposures were likely. Vbeta (60) and Jbeta (13) primers were used in the PCR. Method: immunoSEQ multiplex PCR; TCRdb's copy keeps in-frame clones and lacks some. The data show fewer than 100,000 clones, approximately 72% seen once. The sample originates from a study of cytomegalovirus exposure and HLA in healthy donors. Study-wide results and caveats: Accurate prediction of most subjects' HLA-A and HLA-B alleles from TCR beta sequences was reported. The study recorded 150 to 200 TCR beta chains that were cytomegalovirus-associated. Most TCR beta V segments were productive about 90% or about 30% of the time in an earlier analysis.

Sequencing input: PBMCs. This chain links TRBV4-2 with TRBJ2-7; D is perhaps TRBD1 (6 bases). The TCR sequence derives from a man aged 35 to 55 in good health and CMV-seropositive. The DNA for the CDR3 is TGTGCCAGCAGCCAAGATGGGAACAGGGTAGCCTACGAGCAGTACTTC. Its translation: CASSQDGNRVAYEQYF.